The 25 T cell receptor beta chains given below trace back to one sample, sequenced in a study of cytomegalovirus exposure and HLA in healthy donors. The PCR ran on 60 Vbeta and 13 Jbeta primers. Clones were sequenced by immunoSEQ multiplex PCR, and TCRdb holds only the in-frame ones, with some missing. The sample records roughly 190,000 clones, 75% to 90% being singletons. The sequenced sample was PBMCs. The receptors originated from a man under 40 in good health and CMV-seronegative.

The chain combines TRBV7-9 with TRBJ2-2, with D possibly being TRBD1 (7 bases). The V gene lost 1 base and the J gene lost 0 bases, with 18 bases spanning the gap. Germline V lookup: CDR1 SEHNR, CDR2 FQNEAQ (reference sequence). This CDR3 has 19 residues. For the CDR3, the DNA is TGTGCCAGCAGCTTAGAAGGGACAGTAGCGGAGTCGAACACCGGGGAGCTGTTTTTT. It translates to CASSLEGTVAESNTGELFF. Based on the CDR3 plus reference TRBV7-9 and TRBJ2-2, the full variable domain is DTGVSQNPRHKITKRGQNVTFRCDPISEHNRLYWYRQTLGQGPEFLTYFQNEAQLEKSRLLSDRFSAERPKGSFSTLEIQRTEQGDSAMYLCASSLEGTVAESNTGELFFGEGSRLTVL.

The V call is TRBV5-1, the J call TRBJ2-7, with D possibly being TRBD1 (5 bases). This CDR3 region has 14 residues. Trimming took 0 bases from V and 7 from J, leaving 14 bases between them. Germline CDR1 and CDR2: SGHRS and YFSETQ. For the CDR3, the DNA is TGCGCCAGCAGCTTGGAGGCAGGGTCGTCGGAGCAGTACTTC. This encodes CASSLEAGSSEQYF.

CDR3 sequence: CSVGNNKGTGGNQPQHF. The CDR3, as DNA: TGCAGCGTTGGAAATAATAAAGGGACAGGGGGCAATCAGCCCCAGCATTTT. The genes are TRBV29-1 and TRBJ1-5; 10 nucleotides line up with TRBD1. CDR1 SQVTM and CDR2 ANQGSEA come from the germline V gene. This CDR3 has 17 residues. The J segment lost 2 bases and the V segment lost 4 bases, leaving 11 bases of the junction unmatched. The full variable domain, rest sourced from reference TRBV29-1 and TRBJ1-5, is SAVISQKPSRDICQRGTSLTIQCQVDSQVTMMFWYRQQPGQSLTLIATANQGSEATYESGFVIDKFPISRPNLTFSTLTVSNMSPEDSSIYLCSVGNNKGTGGNQPQHFGDGTRLSIL.

J is TRBJ1-4 and V is TRBV19; D gene unclear. The germline CDR1 and CDR2 sequences are LNHDA and SQIVND (reference sequence). This CDR3 has 14 amino acids. V lost 6 bases and J lost 5, with 13 bases in between. CDR3 in amino acids: CASSHSDRNEKLFF. CDR3 nucleotides: TGTGCCAGTAGCCATAGTGATCGAAATGAAAAACTGTTTTTT.

The chain carries TRBV6-5 and TRBJ1-2; a weak D match, TRBD1 (5 bases). Trimming removed 6 bases from V and 4 bases from J, with 9 bases in between. Germline assignment: CDR1 MNHEY and CDR2 SVGAGI. This CDR3 has 12 residues. The CDR3 DNA sequence: TGTGCCAGCAGAAAAGACAGCTATGGCTACACCTTC. Translating it yields CASRKDSYGYTF.

This chain uses TRBV27 with TRBJ2-7; D perhaps matches TRBD1 (6 bases). The CDR3 sequence is 14 residues long. From germline, CDR1 is MNHEY and CDR2 SMNVEV (reference sequence). The V end was cut by 4 bases, the J end by 3 bases, with 13 bases between. The CDR3 nucleotides read TGTGCCAGCAGTTACACAGGGAACCTCTACGAGCAGTACTTC. Protein sequence: CASSYTGNLYEQYF.

J is TRBJ2-6 and V is TRBV6-1; 8 positions match TRBD1. CDR1 MNHNS and CDR2 SASEGT come from the germline V gene. The CDR3 has 16 amino acids. V shed 4 bases, J shed 3 bases, and the junction held 5 bases outside the gene matches. CDR3 sequence: CASSGTDRVGANVLTF. The CDR3 nucleotides are TGTGCCAGCAGTGGAACGGACAGGGTTGGGGCCAACGTCCTGACTTTC.

The chain joins TRBV6-6 to TRBJ2-3; 9 bases match TRBD1. In germline, CDR1 is MNHNY, CDR2 SVGAGI (reference sequence). The CDR3 has 16 residues. V shed 6 bases and J 4 bases; nucleotides not matched to a gene: 11. The CDR3 DNA follows: TGTGCCAGCAGCGATCGGACAGGGGCGAAGTCAGATACGCAGTATTTT. Amino acid sequence: CASSDRTGAKSDTQYF.

The genes are TRBV6-5 and TRBJ1-1, with a possible D match to TRBD1 (5 bases). CDR1 and CDR2 (germline): MNHEY, SVGAGI. This CDR3 contains 15 residues. V gave up 6 bases and J gave up 5 bases, with 19 bases separating them. The CDR3 sequence is CASSANGGSKTEAFF. CDR3 bases: TGTGCCAGCAGCGCCAACGGGGGTAGCAAAACTGAAGCTTTCTTT.

This chain uses TRBV29-1 with TRBJ2-7; D gene ambiguous. V was trimmed by 1 base and J by 3 bases, leaving 7 bases between them. This CDR3 contains 12 residues. Germline V gives CDR1 SQVTM, CDR2 ANQGSEA. In DNA, the CDR3 is TGCAGCGTTGAAGGGCATTACTACGAGCAGTACTTC. Translation gives CSVEGHYYEQYF.

This chain connects TRBV19 to TRBJ1-5; possible D gene TRBD1, 6 bases. V gave up 5 bases and J gave up 0 bases, with 17 bases separating them. This CDR3 comprises 17 residues. Per the germline V gene, CDR1 is LNHDA and CDR2 is SQIVND (reference sequence). CDR3 amino acids: CASSSGGGGASNQPQHF. As DNA, the CDR3 is TGTGCCAGTAGTTCGGGAGGGGGGGGAGCTAGCAATCAGCCCCAGCATTTT.

The chain recombines TRBV7-2 with TRBJ2-5, with D possibly matching TRBD2 (6 bases). Trimming pared 1 base from V and 6 bases from J, leaving 15 bases between. Germline loops: CDR1 SGHTA, CDR2 FQGNSA. CDR3 length equals 15 residues. CDR3 in DNA: TGTGCCAGCAGCTTAGATGGTGGGGGAGGCAAGACCCAGTACTTC. Its protein is CASSLDGGGGKTQYF.

About this clone itself: The same CDR3 also results from other DNA sequences found in this sample. The J gene is TRBJ2-7, the V gene TRBV19; 9 nucleotides line up with TRBD1. With V trimmed by 5 bases and J by 2 bases, 4 bases remained unmatched. CDR1 and CDR2 (germline): LNHDA, SQIVND (reference sequence). The CDR3 spans 14 residues. DNA of the CDR3: TGTGCCAGTAGTGGGGGACAGGGACCCTACGAGCAGTACTTC. Translated, it gives CASSGGQGPYEQYF.

CDR3 bases: TGCGCCAGCAGTCGGGGGGGACAGCGATCCTACGAGCAGTACTTC. Protein sequence: CASSRGGQRSYEQYF. The chain combines TRBV5-1 with TRBJ2-7, with D possibly being TRBD2 (8 bases). CDR1 and CDR2 from the germline V gene are SGHRS and YFSETQ. The CDR3 has 15 residues. The V and J ends lost 5 bases and 1 base respectively, with 16 bases between them.

V is TRBV18 and J is TRBJ2-1, with 8 bases lining up with TRBD2. V lost 3 bases to trimming and J lost 5 bases; unmatched junction nucleotides: 12. Germline V gives CDR1 KGHSH, CDR2 LQKENI. The CDR3 length is 17 residues. The CDR3 reads CASSPKHAGGSHNEQFF. Here the CDR3 DNA reads TGTGCCAGCTCACCCAAACACGCGGGGGGTTCGCACAATGAGCAGTTCTTC.

The chain joins TRBV21-1 to TRBJ2-7; no DNA check was done on the table's D call, TRBD1. TRBV21-1 is a pseudogene. The CDR3 runs 17 residues. This CDR3 reads CASSKVSRDRVGYEQYF. The CDR3 DNA reads as TGTGCCAGCAGCAAAGTTTCCAGGGACAGGGTAGGCTACGAGCAGTACTTC.

CDR3 residues: CASSKAGGGRQETQYF. CDR3 in DNA: TGTGCCAGCAGCAAAGCGGGCGGGGGGCGCCAAGAGACCCAGTACTTC. The V gene is TRBV21-1, the J gene TRBJ2-5; TRBD2, the table's D call, lacks a check against the DNA. TRBV21-1 is classified as a pseudogene. CDR3 length: 16 amino acids.

The table lists this clone with a count of one. This chain connects TRBV6-5 to TRBJ2-3; the D gene is possibly TRBD2 (5 bases). V lost 7 bases, J lost 3 bases, and 11 bases lay in between. Germline loops: CDR1 MNHEY, CDR2 SVGAGI. This CDR3 spans 13 amino acids. The CDR3 DNA reads TGTGCCAGCACGACTACTGGAACAGATACGCAGTATTTT. Residues: CASTTTGTDTQYF.

On this clone: A read error may produce the germline difference seen at one junction end. The chain has TRBV6-5 and TRBJ2-2, with TRBD1 matching 8 bases. The CDR3 has 14 residues. Germline lookup yields CDR1 MNHEY and CDR2 SVGAGI. This chain's CDR3 is CASSNSGGGGELFF. CDR3 sequence (DNA): TGTGCCAGCAGTAACTCAGGGGGCGGCGGGGAGCTGTTTTTT.

The chain links TRBV10-3 to TRBJ2-3; 11 bases are a match to TRBD1. This CDR3 spans 15 amino acids. Germline CDR1 is ENHRY and CDR2 is SYGVKD. Trimming cost V 5 bases and J 1 base; bases outside gene matches: 2. CDR3 sequence reads: CAISQGQGGTDTQYF. The CDR3 coding sequence is TGTGCCATCAGTCAGGGACAGGGGGGCACAGATACGCAGTATTTT.

The chain links TRBV28 to TRBJ2-1, with a weak D call TRBD2 (6 bases). Trimming pared 6 bases from V and 8 bases from J, leaving 20 bases between. CDR3 length equals 15 residues. Germline V gene lookup returns CDR1 MDHEN and CDR2 SYDVKM. The CDR3 bases are TGTGCCAGCAGACCACGGCGGGGTAACTTTGATGAGCAGTTCTTC. It translates to CASRPRRGNFDEQFF.

The V call is TRBV7-2, the J call TRBJ2-7, with a tentative D call TRBD2 (5 bases). V was clipped by 7 bases and J by 2 bases, with 12 bases between them. CDR3 length equals 13 residues. In germline, CDR1 is SGHTA, CDR2 FQGNSA. Written as DNA, the CDR3 is TGTGCCAGCATCAGGACGGGAACCTACGAGCAGTACTTC. It translates to CASIRTGTYEQYF.

With regard to this clone: The same CDR3 is also encoded by other DNA sequences in this sample. V and J are TRBV5-1 and TRBJ2-7; possible D gene TRBD1, 6 bases. The CDR3 spans 14 residues. V gave up 3 bases and J gave up 7 bases, with 17 bases separating them. CDR1 is SGHRS, CDR2 YFSETQ, per germline. CDR3 DNA: TGCGCCAGCAGCTGGGGACAAGGGGCCGGTGAGCAGTACTTC. It is translated as CASSWGQGAGEQYF.

The V and J genes are TRBV9 and TRBJ2-7; 7 bases align to TRBD2. V shed 3 bases, J shed 3 bases, and the junction held 12 bases outside the gene matches. The CDR3 is 16 amino acids. Per the germline V gene, CDR1 is SGDLS and CDR2 is YYNGEE. CDR3 nucleotides: TGTGCCAGCAGCGACCCCGCGGGACTACAGTTCTACGAGCAGTACTTC. Its translation is CASSDPAGLQFYEQYF.

The chain is built from TRBV29-1 and TRBJ2-1, with a possible D match to TRBD1 (6 bases). Germline CDR1 SQVTM, CDR2 ANQGSEA. Trimming took off 4 bases at V and 2 bases at J, with 9 bases between the two ends. The CDR3 is made up of 13 amino acids. The chain's CDR3 is CSVGRDTYNEQFF. The CDR3 DNA follows: TGCAGCGTTGGTAGGGACACCTACAATGAGCAGTTCTTC.